The 29 T cell receptor beta chains presented below share a single source sample, sequenced in a study of blood T cell repertoires in COVID-19. Data came from immunoSEQ multiplex PCR; TCRdb stores just in-frame clones and leaves some out. The table shows about 74,000 clones, with about four fifths occurring only once. Sample: peripheral blood. These receptors all stem from a man between 65 and 79 years old with acute or convalescent COVID-19.

The chain employs TRBV10-1 and TRBJ2-2, with a tentative D call TRBD2 (6 bases). The V end was cut by 6 bases, the J end by 4 bases, with 15 bases between. Germline V gene data show CDR1 as WNHNN and CDR2 as SYGVQD (reference sequence). CDR3 size: 15 residues. CDR3 coding DNA: TGCGCCAGCAGCCCTGACGCAGCGGGCACCGGGGAGCTGTTTTTT. This sequence encodes CASSPDAAGTGELFF.

This chain joins TRBV7-9 and TRBJ2-1; 16 nucleotides line up with TRBD2. Germline loops: CDR1 SEHNR, CDR2 FQNEAQ (reference sequence). This CDR3 has 16 residues. Trimming cost V 6 bases and J 8 bases; bases outside gene matches: 7. CDR3 nucleotides: TGTGCCAGCAGTTATTCCGGGACTAGCGGGAGGGATGAGCAGTTCTTC. This sequence encodes CASSYSGTSGRDEQFF.

This clone was observed once. The chain carries TRBV9 and TRBJ1-1; no reliable D call. Germline V gene lookup returns CDR1 SGDLS and CDR2 YYNGEE. Trimming stripped 1 base from V and 1 base from J, with 5 bases between. The CDR3 is 13 amino acids. The CDR3 spells CASSVTGNTEAFF. The CDR3, as DNA: TGTGCCAGCAGCGTAACGGGGAACACTGAAGCTTTCTTT.

V gene TRBV18 combines with J gene TRBJ1-5; 9 bases fit TRBD1. J was trimmed by 0 bases and V by 6 bases; bases with no gene match: 6. Germline values: CDR1 KGHSH, CDR2 LQKENI. The CDR3 is 16 amino acids. The CDR3 nucleotides are TGTGCCAGCTCGGCCGGGACAGGGAATAGCAATCAGCCCCAGCATTTT. Translation: CASSAGTGNSNQPQHF. The variable domain in full, completed from reference TRBV18 and TRBJ1-5, reads NAGVMQNPRHLVRRRGQEARLRCSPMKGHSHVYWYRQLPEEGLKFMVYLQKENIIDESGMPKERFSAEFPKEGPSILRIQQVVRGDSAAYFCASSAGTGNSNQPQHFGDGTRLSIL.

CDR3 coding DNA: TGTGCCAGCAGTTACTCTACAGGGCGCCGCAATGAGCAGTTCTTC. This sequence encodes CASSYSTGRRNEQFF. The V gene is TRBV6-5, the J gene TRBJ2-1; D might be TRBD1 (6 bases). The CDR3 consists of 15 residues. The V end lost 0 bases, the J end lost 6 bases, and 12 bases lay between the germline ends. Germline CDR1 and CDR2: MNHEY and SVGAGI.

The chain recombines TRBV7-6 with TRBJ2-1; 13 nucleotides line up with TRBD2. The germline V gene encodes CDR1 SGHVS and CDR2 FNYEAQ. The CDR3 totals 17 residues. V shed 5 bases and J 0 bases; nucleotides not matched to a gene: 4. The CDR3 protein is CASSVGLAGVSYNEQFF. In DNA, the CDR3 is TGTGCCAGCAGCGTCGGACTAGCGGGAGTCTCCTACAATGAGCAGTTCTTC.

The chain employs TRBV5-1 and TRBJ2-1; 9 bases align to TRBD1. V lost 1 base, J lost 8 bases, and 4 bases stayed unmatched. Germline CDR1 reads SGHRS; CDR2 reads YFSETQ. The CDR3 has 14 amino acids. The CDR3 loop is CASSLWGQGYEQFF. The CDR3 DNA reads TGCGCCAGCAGCTTGTGGGGACAGGGATATGAGCAGTTCTTC.

V and J are TRBV13 and TRBJ2-3, with 9 positions matching TRBD1. The trim removed 7 bases at V and 0 bases at J, leaving 11 bases unmatched. This CDR3 is built from 17 residues. Germline V gene lookup returns CDR1 PRHDT and CDR2 FYEKMQ (reference sequence). The CDR3 sequence is CASTRTGVLASTDTQYF. In nucleotides, the CDR3 is TGTGCCAGCACCAGGACAGGGGTCCTAGCTAGCACAGATACGCAGTATTTT.

The genes are TRBV23-1 and TRBJ2-7; weak D call: TRBD1 (5 bases). TRBV23-1 is known as an ORF, though its function is uncertain. The CDR3 covers 15 residues. The V end was cut by 3 bases, the J end by 2 bases, with 14 bases between. The CDR3 DNA is TGCGCCAGCAGTCAGGCCAGGGTATGCCCCTACGAGCAGTACTTC. It is translated as CASSQARVCPYEQYF.

The chain recombines TRBV27 with TRBJ1-1; 12 nucleotides align to TRBD1. J was trimmed by 4 bases and V by 5 bases; bases with no gene match: 5. There are 15 residues in the CDR3. CDR1 is MNHEY and CDR2 is SMNVEV in the germline V gene (reference sequence). CDR3: CASSPGQGAFTEAFF. The DNA of the CDR3 is TGTGCCAGCAGTCCGGGACAGGGGGCGTTCACTGAAGCTTTCTTT.

The rearrangement uses TRBV7-3 and TRBJ2-1, with 7 bases matching TRBD1. Germline CDR1 and CDR2: SGHTA and FQGTGA. V lost 1 base, J lost 9 bases, and 12 bases stayed unmatched. The CDR3 has 16 residues. CDR3 protein: CASSLRTAGGSTEQFF. DNA for the CDR3: TGTGCCAGCAGCTTAAGAACGGCAGGGGGTTCGACTGAGCAGTTCTTC.

V gene TRBV6-5 combines with J gene TRBJ1-1, with D possibly TRBD1 on 6 matching bases. Trimming left V 6 bases short and J 2 bases short, with 10 bases between. CDR3 length: 13 amino acids. Germline assignment: CDR1 MNHEY and CDR2 SVGAGI. CDR3 region: CASSRDINTEAFF. CDR3 coding DNA: TGTGCCAGCAGCCGGGACATAAACACTGAAGCTTTCTTT.

The chain employs TRBV9 and TRBJ2-2, with 9 bases lining up with TRBD1. Trimming removed 4 bases from V and 4 bases from J; junction bases left unmatched: 5. CDR3 length equals 15 residues. The germline CDR1 and CDR2 sequences are SGDLS and YYNGEE. In DNA, the CDR3 is TGTGCCAGCAGCTTCACAGGGGGCGGCACCGGGGAGCTGTTTTTT. Protein: CASSFTGGGTGELFF. Drawing the rest from reference TRBV9 and TRBJ2-2, the complete variable domain is DSGVTQTPKHLITATGQRVTLRCSPRSGDLSVYWYQQSLDQGLQFLIQYYNGEERAKGNILERFSAQQFPDLHSELNLSSLELGDSALYFCASSFTGGGTGELFFGEGSRLTVL.

This rearrangement joins TRBV5-4 to TRBJ1-2, with D maybe TRBD1 (6 bases). Between the trimmed V and J ends, which lost 3 bases and 1 base, there was a span of 16 bases. This CDR3 has 16 amino acids. The germline V gene encodes CDR1 SGHNT and CDR2 YYREEE (reference sequence). As DNA, the CDR3 is TGTGCCAGCAGCTCGCTCCGGGACATCCTTAACTATGGCTACACCTTC. It encodes CASSSLRDILNYGYTF.

The chain has TRBV5-1 and TRBJ2-3; TRBD2 matches at 8 bases. From germline, CDR1 is SGHRS and CDR2 YFSETQ. The CDR3 totals 16 residues. The V and J ends lost 1 base and 2 bases, in that order; junction bases with no gene match: 6. This CDR3 is CASSLPTSGHTDTQYF. The CDR3 DNA follows: TGCGCCAGCAGCTTGCCCACTAGCGGTCACACAGATACGCAGTATTTT.

The rearrangement joins TRBV7-2 to TRBJ2-6; TRBD1 is a possible D gene (5 bases). V was shortened by 1 base and J by 2 bases, with 6 bases between the two germline ends. From germline, CDR1 is SGHTA and CDR2 FQGNSA. This CDR3 is 15 amino acids long. CDR3 loop: CASSLGRAGANVLTF. CDR3 DNA sequence: TGTGCCAGCAGCTTAGGCAGGGCTGGGGCCAACGTCCTGACTTTC.

J is TRBJ2-7 and V is TRBV11-2; 7 nucleotides match TRBD1. Trimming at V came to 4 bases and at J to 0 bases, leaving 6 bases not matched to a gene. The CDR3 extends over 15 amino acids. The germline V gene has CDR1 SGHAT and CDR2 FQNNGV. In DNA form, the CDR3 reads TGTGCCAGCAGCTACTCCGGGACAGTCTCCTACGAGCAGTACTTC. Its translation is CASSYSGTVSYEQYF.

The gene calls are TRBV4-3 and TRBJ2-5, with a possible D match to TRBD2 (6 bases). In germline, CDR1 is LGHNA, CDR2 YSLEER. The V end was cut by 4 bases, the J end by 5 bases, with 11 bases between. This CDR3 has 13 amino acids. The CDR3 here is CASSPGVGETQYF. CDR3 nucleotide sequence: TGCGCCAGCAGCCCGGGGGTTGGGGAGACCCAGTACTTC.

The chain joins TRBV30 to TRBJ2-4; TRBD2 matches 7 bases. The CDR3 loop spans 16 amino acids. The trim removed 2 bases at V and 5 bases at J, leaving 12 bases unmatched. Germline V gives CDR1 GTSNPN, CDR2 SVGIG (reference sequence). CDR3 loop: CAWSPLGGRWQNIQYF. The CDR3 DNA sequence: TGTGCCTGGAGTCCCCTGGGCGGGAGATGGCAAAACATTCAGTACTTC.

The chain recombines TRBV6-5 with TRBJ1-6, with 7 bases that match TRBD1. The V segment lost 9 bases and the J segment 7 bases; nucleotides outside the gene matches: 3. Germline V gene lookup returns CDR1 MNHEY and CDR2 SVGAGI. The CDR3 has 12 amino acids. CDR3 sequence (DNA): TGTGCCAGTAGGGACAGCAATTCACCCCTCCACTTT. Its protein is CASRDSNSPLHF.

This chain connects TRBV9 to TRBJ2-7, with 11 bases matching TRBD2. In germline, CDR1 is SGDLS, CDR2 YYNGEE. The CDR3 spans 15 residues. The J segment lost 2 bases and the V segment lost 0 bases, leaving 1 base of the junction unmatched. DNA for the CDR3: TGTGCCAGCAGCGTAGGGGGACTAGCGGCCTACGAGCAGTACTTC. This codes for CASSVGGLAAYEQYF.

The V call is TRBV28, the J call TRBJ2-7, with 7 bases that match TRBD1. The CDR3 extends over 15 amino acids. Germline V lookup: CDR1 MDHEN, CDR2 SYDVKM. V lost 3 bases, J lost 2 bases, and 7 bases stayed unmatched. The CDR3 DNA reads TGTGCCAGCAGTTTTCGCCGACAGGGAGCCTACGAGCAGTACTTC. This codes for CASSFRRQGAYEQYF.

The chain joins TRBV10-1 to TRBJ2-3; possible D gene TRBD2, 5 bases. The CDR3 has 15 amino acids. The germline V gene has CDR1 WNHNN and CDR2 SYGVQD (reference sequence). V was pared by 0 bases and J by 5 bases, with 12 bases between. DNA for the CDR3: TGCGCCAGCAGTGAGTCTGTCGGGGTGGGAGATACGCAGTATTTT. This encodes CASSESVGVGDTQYF.

For the CDR3, the DNA is TGTGCCAGCAGCGCGATACAGGGGGCTAATTCACCCCTCCACTTT. Translating it yields CASSAIQGANSPLHF. The chain employs TRBV9 and TRBJ1-6; 9 nucleotides line up with TRBD1. CDR1 is SGDLS and CDR2 is YYNGEE in the germline V gene. V lost 3 bases to trimming and J lost 6 bases; unmatched junction nucleotides: 4. The CDR3 extends over 15 amino acids.

The chain employs TRBV19 and TRBJ2-2; D remains unclear. CDR1 is LNHDA, CDR2 SQIVND, per germline (reference sequence). CDR3 length: 16 amino acids. Trimming took 3 bases from V and 2 from J, leaving 13 bases between them. CDR3: CASSIGTIPNTGELFF. DNA of the CDR3: TGTGCCAGTAGTATTGGCACAATCCCCAACACCGGGGAGCTGTTTTTT.

CDR3 amino acids: CASSLAAQGREQYF. CDR3 in DNA: TGCGCCAGCAGCTTGGCCGCACAGGGGCGCGAGCAGTACTTC. The rearrangement uses TRBV5-1 and TRBJ2-7; 7 nucleotides agree with TRBD1. Germline loops: CDR1 SGHRS, CDR2 YFSETQ. This CDR3 is 14 amino acids long. The J segment lost 6 bases and the V segment lost 0 bases, leaving 6 bases of the junction unmatched.

The chain recombines TRBV4-3 with TRBJ1-1; 7 bases agree with TRBD1. The germline CDR1 and CDR2 sequences are LGHNA and YSLEER. CDR3 length: 14 residues. The junction had 10 bases not matched to a gene; V was cut back by 1 base and J by 11 bases. This CDR3 is CASSQVQTGSTAFF. In DNA form, the CDR3 reads TGCGCCAGCAGCCAAGTCCAGACAGGGAGTACCGCTTTCTTT.

J is TRBJ2-2 and V is TRBV10-3; 9 bases line up with TRBD2. After removal of 8 bases from V and 3 bases from J, the junction contained 4 bases not matched to a gene. Looked up from germline, CDR1 is ENHRY and CDR2 is SYGVKD. The CDR3 spans 14 residues. CDR3 region: CAISRLADTGELFF. CDR3 DNA sequence: TGTGCCATCTCCCGACTAGCGGACACCGGGGAGCTGTTTTTT.

The rearrangement links TRBV9 to TRBJ2-1, with D possibly matching TRBD2 (6 bases). Per the germline V gene, CDR1 is SGDLS and CDR2 is YYNGEE. With 0 bases removed from V and 6 bases from J, the gap between germline ends came to 13 bases. The CDR3 loop spans 15 amino acids. The CDR3 DNA sequence: TGTGCCAGCAGCGTAGCCGGGAGCGGCACCAATGAGCAGTTCTTC. It translates to CASSVAGSGTNEQFF.